Included here is one T cell receptor beta chain sequence, with context. Its specificity is not known. Trimming at V came to 6 bases and at J to 2 bases, leaving 7 bases not matched to a gene. The CDR3 is made up of 15 amino acids. Germline V gives CDR1 KGHSH, CDR2 LQKENI. The protocol was immunoSEQ multiplex PCR, while the TCRdb copy is restricted to in-frame clones and leaves out a portion. The sample has 2.3 million or so clones, approximately 95% seen once. This entry is derived from a study of shared clonotypes between healthy human individuals. Overall study findings and caveats: Inspection by rarefaction showed sorted-subset sequencing to be incomplete despite large depth. Naive subsets, compared against memory subsets, generally had larger estimated richness values.

The chain combines TRBV18 with TRBJ2-1; 7 bases are a match to TRBD2. The TCR sequence derives from a young man in good health. Some clones in this sample may be carry-over from other donors' samples. Sequencing was done on a sample of naive CD4+ T cells from PBMCs. The subset was: CD45RA+ positively selected. CDR3 protein: CASSLSGRTYNEQFF. CDR3 DNA sequence: TGTGCCAGCTCCCTTAGCGGGCGCACCTACAATGAGCAGTTCTTC.